This T cell receptor (beta chain) was captured by sequencing in a study of blood T cell repertoires in COVID-19. Whole-study context: Italy, Spain and the United States were the sources of the convalescent and acute COVID-19 samples. PBMCs, B-cell-depleted T cells, or T cells provided the cDNA or gDNA that made up the material.

Germline trimming cut 4 bases from V and 2 bases from J; bases unmatched to any gene: 10. The CDR3 covers 16 residues. Germline-derived CDR1 and CDR2 are SGDLS and YYNGEE. The repertoire was sequenced with immunoSEQ multiplex PCR; TCRdb's copy has only in-frame clones and lacks some. Of roughly 340,000 clones listed, around 91% were seen once; the top ten hold around 3.5%. The sample was peripheral blood. The source of this sequence is a woman between 18 and 29 years old who had recovered from COVID-19. The gene calls are TRBV9 and TRBJ2-3; TRBD2 matches 7 bases. In DNA form, the CDR3 reads TGTGCCAGCAGCCTAGGGGCTAGCGGATACACAGATACGCAGTATTTT. Encoded protein: CASSLGASGYTDTQYF.